The rows below give T cell receptor beta chains drawn from one sample of a study of cytomegalovirus exposure and HLA in healthy donors. Clones were read by immunoSEQ multiplex PCR, and TCRdb kept only the in-frame ones, dropping some. Altogether 85,000 to 100,000 clones are present, around 60% being singletons, with the ten largest covering approximately 2.2%. Sequencing was carried out using PBMCs. Receptors originate from a human donor in good health. CDR3s include the opening cysteine and the closing phenylalanine or tryptophan. A D gene is named only where the DNA matches it firmly. The size entry is marked missing in some rows and otherwise reads once, few, many or a size class.

.	.	TRBV4-2	TRBJ2-1	CASSQDEGGYNEQFF	TGTGCCAGCAGCCAAGACGAGGGGGGGTACAATGAGCAGTTCTTC
.	.	TRBV11-1	TRBJ2-7	CAGIGLNSYEQYF	TGTGCCGGAATAGGACTCAACTCCTACGAGCAGTACTTC
.	.	TRBV7-9	TRBJ1-1	CASSYQGTSEAFF	TGTGCCAGCAGCTACCAGGGGACCTCTGAAGCTTTCTTT
.	TRBD2	TRBV5-6	TRBJ2-7	CASSLGVGRGGHEQYF	TGTGCCAGCAGCTTGGGAGTGGGTCGGGGGGGCCACGAGCAGTACTTC
.	TRBD2	TRBV5-4	TRBJ2-7	CASSLVLQRGTPSYEQYF	TGTGCCAGCAGCTTGGTTCTCCAGCGGGGGACCCCCTCCTACGAGCAGTACTTC
.	TRBD1	TRBV29-1	TRBJ1-1	CSVGQGVNTEAFF	TGCAGCGTAGGACAGGGCGTGAACACTGAAGCTTTCTTT
.	TRBD1	TRBV4-1	TRBJ1-4	CASSQDRDRGRGEKLFF	TGCGCCAGCAGCCAAGATCGAGACAGGGGGCGAGGTGAAAAACTGTTTTTT
.	TRBD1	TRBV19	TRBJ1-6	CASTSTLGQGDSPLHF	TGTGCCAGTACATCAACACTGGGACAGGGGGATTCACCCCTCCACTTT
few	.	TRBV7-9	TRBJ2-7	CASSLGAYEQYF	TGTGCCAGCAGCTTAGGGGCATACGAGCAGTACTTC
.	.	TRBV4-3	TRBJ1-3	CASSAGFEQGNTIYF	TGCGCCAGCAGTGCAGGGTTTGAGCAGGGAAACACCATATATTTT
.	.	TRBV6-1	TRBJ1-5	CASSEGHSNQPQHF	TGTGCCAGCAGTGAGGGGCATAGCAATCAGCCCCAGCATTTT
.	.	TRBV6-5	TRBJ2-1	CAHGKGGSYNEQFF	TGTGCCCACGGAAAAGGGGGCTCCTACAATGAGCAGTTCTTC